This T cell receptor (beta chain) was sequenced during a study of shared clonotypes between healthy human individuals. All donors qualified as healthy HIV-negative adults and had experienced no recent acute infections or vaccinations. Study outcomes and limitations: Donor clonotype sharing was expected to depend on sequencing depth.

Concerning this clone itself: Antigen unknown.

In germline, CDR1 is ENHRY, CDR2 SYGVKD. CDR3 length: 13 amino acids. V lost 6 bases to trimming and J lost 3 bases; unmatched junction nucleotides: 1. The repertoire was sequenced with immunoSEQ multiplex PCR; TCRdb's copy has only in-frame clones and lacks some. In the table there are around 2.1 million clones, almost 96% of which are singletons. The chain links TRBV10-3 to TRBJ1-2; 10 bases match TRBD1. The clonotype comes from a man between 18 and 35 years old in good health. The sequenced sample consisted of naive CD4+ T cells sorted from blood. Sample subset: CD45RA+ positively selected. Here the CDR3 DNA reads TGTGCCATCAGCGGACAGGGGGACTATGGCTACACCTTC. It encodes CAISGQGDYGYTF.